Listed below are T cell receptor beta chains from one sample, sequenced in a study of T cells after posttransplantation cyclophosphamide. Sequenced by immunoSEQ multiplex PCR; TCRdb stores in-frame clones only, minus some. The sample yields approximately 22,000 clones, about nine tenths seen once. Source: PBMCs, taken after allogeneic stem cell transplant with posttransplant cyclophosphamide. These receptor sequences come from a female patient aged 30 to 45 who received an allogeneic stem cell transplant from an unrelated donor, was CMV-positive, and had no GVHD. Some of the T cells may derive from the graft donor. Each CDR3 is given with its conserved first and last residue. Fields, in order: V gene, J gene, D gene, clone size, CDR3 DNA, CDR3 protein. The D gene is left open where the match is weak. Rows give clone size only sometimes, using once, few, many, or a class for an expanded clone.

TRBV6-1,TRBJ1-2,TRBD1,NA,TGTGCCAGCAGGGATACGGGACAGCGGAACTATGGCTACACCTTC,CASRDTGQRNYGYTF
TRBV28,TRBJ1-1,NA,NA,TGTGCCAGCCCCCCGGGGGAGTTAATGAACACTGAAGCTTTCTTT,CASPPGELMNTEAFF
TRBV5-1,TRBJ1-1,TRBD1,NA,TGCGCCAGCAGCCCCCGACAGGGGTTGAACACTGAAGCTTTCTTT,CASSPRQGLNTEAFF
TRBV6-5,TRBJ2-2,TRBD1,NA,TGTGCCAGCAGACCCGACAGGGGCAACACCGGGGAGCTGTTTTTT,CASRPDRGNTGELFF
TRBV2,TRBJ2-5,NA,NA,TGTGCCAGCAGTGACTTTTTATCCGGGACACAGGGCCCTTACCAAGAGACCCAGTACTTC,CASSDFLSGTQGPYQETQYF
TRBV18,TRBJ2-2,NA,NA,TGTGCCAGCTCACCTGCCGACAGGATCCCCGGGGAGCTGTTTTTT,CASSPADRIPGELFF
TRBV5-6,TRBJ2-2,NA,NA,TGTGCCAGCAGCCGGAACACCGGGGAGCTGTTTTTT,CASSRNTGELFF
TRBV19,TRBJ2-1,TRBD1,once,TGTGCCAGTAGTATTACCGGGACAGGGGCTTCCTCCTACAATGAGCAGTTCTTC,CASSITGTGASSYNEQFF
TRBV5-1,TRBJ2-3,NA,NA,TGCGCCAGCAGCTTGGTGGGGGGATCTAGCACAGATACGCAGTATTTT,CASSLVGGSSTDTQYF
TRBV2,TRBJ1-4,NA,few,TGTGCCAGCAGTGAACGACAGCCCAGAGCAATGAATTTTGAAAAACTGTTTTTT,CASSERQPRAMNFEKLFF
TRBV2,TRBJ2-7,TRBD2,NA,TGTGCCAGCAGTGTTCTCAGGGTAGCGGGGGGGCACGACGAGCAGTACTTC,CASSVLRVAGGHDEQYF
TRBV19,TRBJ1-6,NA,once,TGTGCCAGTAGTACCCAGACAAGGAATAATTCACCCCTCCACTTT,CASSTQTRNNSPLHF
TRBV4-3,TRBJ1-2,NA,NA,TGCGCCAGCAGCCCAATAGACAGTGCGGGGGATGGCTACACCTTC,CASSPIDSAGDGYTF
TRBV28,TRBJ2-7,TRBD1,NA,TGTGCCAGCTACGGGACAGGGTCCTACGAGCAGTACTTC,CASYGTGSYEQYF
TRBV4-1,TRBJ2-7,TRBD2,NA,TGCGCCAGCAGCCTCCCGCGGGGGGAGCAGTACTTC,CASSLPRGEQYF
TRBV27,TRBJ2-3,NA,NA,TGTGCCAGCAGTTTAGCCAGGGTGACAGATACGCAGTATTTT,CASSLARVTDTQYF
TRBV30,TRBJ2-7,NA,NA,TGTGCCTGGAGTGTAAATGCAGGGTGGGGGCGTTACGAGCAGTACTTC,CAWSVNAGWGRYEQYF
TRBV7-8,TRBJ2-3,TRBD1,NA,TGTGCCAGCCGTTCTGGGACAGGGGGCCGCACAGATACGCAGTATTTT,CASRSGTGGRTDTQYF
TRBV7-9,TRBJ1-3,TRBD1,once,TGTGCCAGCAGCCCAGGACCCGGACAGGGAGATTCTGGAAACACCATATATTTT,CASSPGPGQGDSGNTIYF
TRBV27,TRBJ1-5,TRBD1,NA,TGTGCCAGCAGCCCCGGACAGGGGATCAATCAGCCCCAGCATTTT,CASSPGQGINQPQHF